One sample yielded the 14 T cell receptor beta chains listed below, sequenced in a study of beta chain features in type 1 diabetes. The sequenced template was cDNA made from the entire isolated RNA. The assay was immunoSEQ multiplex PCR, and TCRdb's table has in-frame clones only and misses some. The sample shows a few hundred thousand clones, about 26% of them seen only once. The sample was central memory CD4+ T cells from blood. These receptors all stem from a man younger than 45 in good health.

This clone was found a few times. This chain uses TRBV29-1 with TRBJ1-5; TRBD1 is a possible D gene (5 bases). V lost 6 bases and J 3 bases, leaving 9 bases between the germline ends. The germline V gene encodes CDR1 SQVTM and CDR2 ANQGSEA. This CDR3 spans 12 amino acids. The CDR3 reads CSVRGVNQPQHF. The CDR3 coding sequence is TGCAGCGTCCGGGGGGTCAATCAGCCCCAGCATTTT.

This chain joins TRBV6-1 and TRBJ1-5; D possibly corresponds to TRBD1 (6 bases). The V gene's germline CDR1 is MNHNS and CDR2 SASEGT. V dropped 8 bases and J dropped 3 bases, with 14 bases sitting between them. The CDR3 covers 14 residues. The CDR3 sequence is CASVRGQNNQPQHF. The CDR3 DNA is TGTGCCAGCGTTCGGGGGCAAAACAATCAGCCCCAGCATTTT.

This chain joins TRBV5-1 and TRBJ2-1; the match to TRBD2 covers 7 bases. The CDR3 contains 15 residues. Losses at the gene ends were 0 bases for V and 4 bases for J; bases not matched to a gene: 4. Germline CDR1 and CDR2: SGHRS and YFSETQ. Here the CDR3 reads CASSLDGGGYNEQFF. For the CDR3, the DNA is TGCGCCAGCAGCTTGGACGGGGGAGGGTACAATGAGCAGTTCTTC.

This clone was observed a handful of times. This chain links TRBV20-1 with TRBJ2-7; no firm D call. Germline CDR1 DFQATT, CDR2 SNEGSKA (reference sequence). Trimming cost V 5 bases and J 4 bases, with 9 bases left between them. The CDR3 totals 11 residues. CDR3 DNA: TGCAGTGCTCGTTACGGATACGAGCAGTACTTC. Protein: CSARYGYEQYF.

This clone appeared a few times. This rearrangement joins TRBV29-1 to TRBJ1-5, with D uncertain. With 5 bases removed from V and 6 bases from J, the gap between germline ends came to 5 bases. The CDR3 has 10 amino acids. Germline V gene lookup returns CDR1 SQVTM and CDR2 ANQGSEA. CDR3 coding DNA: TGCAGCGTTAGGGTTCAGCCCCAGCATTTT. Its translation is CSVRVQPQHF.

This clone was detected a few times. This chain connects TRBV7-2 to TRBJ2-2; 7 nucleotides line up with TRBD1. J gave up 0 bases and V 10 bases, and 5 bases lay outside the gene matches. This CDR3 comprises 14 residues. Germline V gene lookup returns CDR1 SGHTA and CDR2 FQGNSA. The CDR3 spells CANMGQTNTGELFF. CDR3 DNA: TGTGCCAACATGGGACAGACGAACACCGGGGAGCTGTTTTTT.

The rearrangement joins TRBV5-6 to TRBJ1-1, with D tentatively TRBD1 (6 bases). The CDR3 covers 14 residues. Germline CDR1 reads SGHDT; CDR2 reads YYEEEE. The germline V and J ends were trimmed by 4 bases and 5 bases, with 15 bases remaining between them. CDR3 sequence: CASSPFTGWTEAFF. The CDR3 nucleotides read TGTGCCAGCAGCCCATTCACAGGGTGGACTGAAGCTTTCTTT.

This clone was seen only a few times. V and J are TRBV30 and TRBJ2-3; 12 nucleotides agree with TRBD2. V was clipped by 2 bases and J by 3 bases; unmatched bases: 0. This CDR3 contains 14 residues. The V gene's germline CDR1 is GTSNPN and CDR2 SVGIG (reference sequence). CDR3 amino acids: CAWSTSGGTDTQYF. The CDR3 DNA sequence: TGTGCCTGGAGTACTAGCGGGGGGACAGATACGCAGTATTTT. Supplemented by reference TRBV30 and TRBJ2-3, the full variable domain reads SQTIHQWPATLVQPVGSPLSLECTVEGTSNPNLYWYRQAAGRGLQLLFYSVGIGQISSEVPQNLSASRPQDRQFILSSKKLLLSDSGFYLCAWSTSGGTDTQYFGPGTRLTVL.

This clone was observed a few times. The J gene is TRBJ2-4, the V gene TRBV18; no clear D gene. The V end lost 1 base, the J end lost 5 bases, and 9 bases lay between the germline ends. CDR1 and CDR2 (germline): KGHSH, LQKENI. This CDR3 has 14 residues. CDR3 in amino acids: CASSPRQAENIQYF. The CDR3 coding sequence is TGTGCCAGCTCACCACGGCAGGCGGAAAACATTCAGTACTTC.

This clone was picked up a small number of times. For the CDR3, the DNA is TGTGCCAGCAGACGGGGGGGCGATGAGCAGTTCTTC. Translating it yields CASRRGGDEQFF. V is TRBV2 and J is TRBJ2-1; TRBD2 agrees at 8 bases. Germline assignment: CDR1 SNHLY and CDR2 FYNNEI. The CDR3 covers 12 residues. V lost 6 bases, J lost 8 bases, and 3 bases stayed unmatched.

This clone came up a few times. The chain employs TRBV30 and TRBJ2-3; tentatively, D is TRBD2 (6 bases). V was trimmed by 7 bases and J by 1 base, leaving 15 bases between them. CDR1 and CDR2 (germline): GTSNPN, SVGIG (reference sequence). The length of the CDR3 is 14 residues. CDR3 sequence reads: CAYAEGQGTDTQYF. Written as DNA, the CDR3 is TGTGCCTACGCGGAGGGCCAAGGCACAGATACGCAGTATTTT.

The chain employs TRBV15 and TRBJ2-1, with D unclear. The CDR3 length is 16 residues. Between the trimmed V and J ends, which lost 2 bases and 7 bases, there was a span of 18 bases. The V gene's germline CDR1 is LNHNV and CDR2 YYDKDF (reference sequence). As DNA, the CDR3 is TGTGCCACCAGCAGATTGGACCACCTAGGGTATAATGAGCAGTTCTTC. It yields the protein CATSRLDHLGYNEQFF.

The CDR3 DNA reads TGTGCCAGCAGCTTAAAACGGGAAGGATACGGGGAGCTGTTTTTT. Protein product: CASSLKREGYGELFF. The V call is TRBV13, the J call TRBJ2-2, with D perhaps TRBD2 (5 bases). Germline V lookup: CDR1 PRHDT, CDR2 FYEKMQ (reference sequence). The CDR3 runs to 15 residues. With 2 bases removed from V and 7 bases from J, the gap between germline ends came to 14 bases.

The V gene is TRBV7-8, the J gene TRBJ1-2; 7 bases fit TRBD1. From germline, CDR1 is SGHVS and CDR2 FQNEAQ. Trimming cost V 4 bases and J 4 bases; bases outside gene matches: 6. This CDR3 has 14 residues. As DNA, the CDR3 is TGTGCCAGCAGCTGGGCGACAGGGAGCTATGGCTACACCTTC. Amino acid sequence: CASSWATGSYGYTF.